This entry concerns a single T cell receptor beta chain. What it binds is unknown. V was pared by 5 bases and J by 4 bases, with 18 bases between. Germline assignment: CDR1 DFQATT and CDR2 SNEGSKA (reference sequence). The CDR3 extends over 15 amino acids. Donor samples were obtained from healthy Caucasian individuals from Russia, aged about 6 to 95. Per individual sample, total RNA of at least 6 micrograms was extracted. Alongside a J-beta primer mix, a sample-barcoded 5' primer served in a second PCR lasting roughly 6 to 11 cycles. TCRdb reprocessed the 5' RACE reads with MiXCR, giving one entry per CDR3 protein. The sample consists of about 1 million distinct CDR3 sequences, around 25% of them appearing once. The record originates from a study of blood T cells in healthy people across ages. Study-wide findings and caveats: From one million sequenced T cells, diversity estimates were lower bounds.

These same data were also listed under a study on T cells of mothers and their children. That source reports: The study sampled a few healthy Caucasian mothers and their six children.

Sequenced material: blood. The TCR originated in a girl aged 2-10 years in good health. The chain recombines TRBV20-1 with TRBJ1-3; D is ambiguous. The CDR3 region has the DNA TGCAGTGCTGAGACCGAGGGAATAGGAGGAAACACCATATATTTT. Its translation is CSAETEGIGGNTIYF.